This T cell receptor beta chain emerged from a study of blood T cell repertoires in COVID-19. Overall study: Sites across the United States, Italy and Spain contributed samples from acute and convalescent COVID-19. In each case, the material was cDNA or gDNA derived from T cells, B-cell-depleted T cells, or PBMCs.

The CDR3 runs 15 residues. Germline V gives CDR1 LGHNA, CDR2 YSLEER. Trimming at V came to 4 bases and at J to 1 base, leaving 5 bases not matched to a gene. In the source study's methods: From reference gene primer amplification, estimates of nucleated cell counts were derived. The data were produced by immunoSEQ multiplex PCR, yet TCRdb's version contains in-frame clones alone and is incomplete. V, J and clone size are those of that table, while D and trimming were read from the DNA. The sample lists roughly 260,000 clones; around 90% were seen once. The sequenced sample consisted of peripheral blood. V usage is TRBV4-3 and J usage is TRBJ1-1, with TRBD1 matching 8 bases. The clonotype comes from a woman between 45 and 60 years old who had recovered from COVID-19. The chain's CDR3 is CASSRNTGGNTEAFF. Here the CDR3 DNA reads TGCGCCAGCAGCCGTAATACAGGGGGGAACACTGAAGCTTTCTTT.